The 31 T cell receptor beta chains presented below share a single source sample, sequenced in a study of cytomegalovirus exposure and HLA in healthy donors. Amplification used 60 Vbeta primers and 13 Jbeta primers. Profiled with immunoSEQ multiplex PCR; TCRdb holds only in-frame clones, not every one. The data hold around 69,000 clones, with over 60% observed a single time. Sequenced: PBMCs. The receptors shown here come from a man aged 35 to 55 in good health and CMV-seropositive.

This clone was recorded a few times. The chain combines TRBV27 with TRBJ1-1; no firm D call. Germline CDR1 reads MNHEY; CDR2 reads SMNVEV (reference sequence). The CDR3 extends over 14 amino acids. Trimming stripped 7 bases from V and 5 bases from J, with 17 bases between. The CDR3 loop is CASTRVGGGTEAFF. The DNA of the CDR3 is TGTGCCAGCACCCGGGTTGGAGGAGGGACTGAAGCTTTCTTT.

V and J are TRBV2 and TRBJ2-1; TRBD2 matches 8 bases. The CDR3 is 17 amino acids. The V gene's germline CDR1 is SNHLY and CDR2 FYNNEI. V lost 2 bases to trimming and J lost 10 bases; unmatched junction nucleotides: 16. CDR3: CASSEFTSGGGTGEQFF. In DNA, the CDR3 is TGTGCCAGCAGTGAATTCACTAGCGGAGGTGGAACGGGGGAGCAGTTCTTC. The variable domain in full, with the rest retrieved from reference TRBV2 and TRBJ2-1, is EPEVTQTPSHQVTQMGQEVILRCVPISNHLYFYWYRQILGQKVEFLVSFYNNEISEKSEIFDDQFSVERPDGSNFTLKIRSTKLEDSAMYFCASSEFTSGGGTGEQFFGPGTRLTVL.

The J gene is TRBJ2-3, the V gene TRBV9, with D possibly TRBD1 on 5 matching bases. Germline V CDR1 and CDR2: SGDLS, YYNGEE. The V end was cut by 1 base, the J end by 6 bases, with 9 bases between. CDR3 length equals 13 residues. The CDR3 bases are TGTGCCAGCAGCGTAAGGGGCGTGGATACGCAGTATTTT. This gives the protein CASSVRGVDTQYF.

DNA for the CDR3: TGTGCCAGCAGCTTAGTGGGACAGGTGAACACTGAAGCTTTCTTT. It yields the protein CASSLVGQVNTEAFF. The chain recombines TRBV7-8 with TRBJ1-1, with TRBD1 identical over 8 bases. Trimming took 1 base from V and 0 from J; bases not matched to a gene: 1. The CDR3 is 15 amino acids. Germline V gene sequence: CDR1 SGHVS, CDR2 FQNEAQ.

The chain is built from TRBV7-8 and TRBJ2-2; 8 bases line up with TRBD2. The CDR3 has 15 amino acids. Germline lookup yields CDR1 SGHVS and CDR2 FQNEAQ. The V and J ends lost 5 bases and 2 bases, in that order; junction bases with no gene match: 4. CDR3 region: CASSMGLGNTGELFF. CDR3 nucleotide sequence: TGTGCCAGCAGCATGGGACTAGGCAACACCGGGGAGCTGTTTTTT.

The chain combines TRBV11-3 with TRBJ2-1; no firm D call. Germline V gene sequence: CDR1 SGHNT, CDR2 YENEEA. The CDR3 consists of 13 residues. V lost 1 base to trimming and J lost 5 bases, with 6 bases between them. The CDR3 DNA follows: TGTGCCAGCAGCTTAGGCCAGGACAATGAGCAGTTCTTC. Translated: CASSLGQDNEQFF.

In its sample, this clone was seen a few times. V gene TRBV9 combines with J gene TRBJ2-3, with D possibly TRBD1 on 6 matching bases. This CDR3 contains 13 residues. V lost 0 bases and J lost 4, with 6 bases in between. Germline assignment: CDR1 SGDLS and CDR2 YYNGEE. The CDR3 loop reads CASSVDRADTQYF. CDR3 nucleotide sequence: TGTGCCAGCAGCGTAGACAGGGCAGATACGCAGTATTTT.

This clone was recorded a few times. The V and J genes are TRBV30 and TRBJ2-4; possibly TRBD2 for D (7 bases). This CDR3 is built from 13 residues. V gave up 4 bases and J gave up 3 bases, with 10 bases separating them. CDR1 GTSNPN and CDR2 SVGIG come from the germline V gene (reference sequence). CDR3 bases: TGTGCCTGGAAGGGAGGGGGCAAAAACATTCAGTACTTC. Translating gives CAWKGGGKNIQYF. Looking up the rest from reference TRBV30 and TRBJ2-4 gives the full variable domain: SQTIHQWPATLVQPVGSPLSLECTVEGTSNPNLYWYRQAAGRGLQLLFYSVGIGQISSEVPQNLSASRPQDRQFILSSKKLLLSDSGFYLCAWKGGGKNIQYFGAGTRLSVL.

This clone was picked up one time. J is TRBJ1-6 and V is TRBV6-1, with D uncertain. The CDR3 totals 13 residues. V gave up 7 bases and J gave up 7 bases, with 11 bases separating them. From germline, CDR1 is MNHNS and CDR2 SASEGT. CDR3 nucleotides: TGTGCCAGCAAGGGCGGGGAGAATTCACCCCTCCACTTT. This sequence encodes CASKGGENSPLHF.

Only a few counts were recorded for this clone. V gene TRBV4-3 combines with J gene TRBJ1-6; TRBD1 is a possible D gene (6 bases). Looked up from germline, CDR1 is LGHNA and CDR2 is YSLEER. This CDR3 comprises 15 residues. V lost 0 bases to trimming and J lost 10 bases, with 13 bases between them. In DNA form, the CDR3 reads TGCGCCAGCAGCCAAGATCCTGGACAGAGGTCACCCCTCCACTTT. This translates into CASSQDPGQRSPLHF.

The chain recombines TRBV5-1 with TRBJ2-7; unclear D gene. CDR3 length: 14 amino acids. Germline loops: CDR1 SGHRS, CDR2 YFSETQ. V lost 3 bases and J 5 bases, leaving 15 bases between the germline ends. Written as DNA, the CDR3 is TGCGCCAGCAGCTCCATCGACATGACCAACGAGCAGTACTTC. Its translation: CASSSIDMTNEQYF.

On this clone: Other DNA sequences in this specimen translate into the identical CDR3. The chain couples TRBV6-1 to TRBJ1-5; D is unclear. Trimming took off 2 bases at V and 0 bases at J, with 8 bases between the two ends. This CDR3 has 15 amino acids. Looked up from germline, CDR1 is MNHNS and CDR2 is SASEGT. CDR3: CASSEPGISNQPQHF. The CDR3 DNA reads TGTGCCAGCAGTGAACCGGGAATTAGCAATCAGCCCCAGCATTTT.

The chain couples TRBV7-2 to TRBJ1-2; a possible D gene is TRBD1 (5 bases). Germline CDR1 SGHTA, CDR2 FQGNSA. V gave up 5 bases and J gave up 5 bases, with 9 bases separating them. This CDR3 is built from 12 residues. CDR3 region: CASSLTAYGYTF. In DNA, the CDR3 is TGTGCCAGCAGCCTGACAGCTTATGGCTACACCTTC.

The chain links TRBV29-1 to TRBJ1-2; D may be TRBD1 (6 bases). From germline, CDR1 is SQVTM and CDR2 ANQGSEA. This CDR3 comprises 12 residues. Trimming pared 1 base from V and 8 bases from J, leaving 11 bases between. In DNA form, the CDR3 reads TGCAGCGTTGAAGGGGGGCTTTACGGCTACACCTTC. It encodes CSVEGGLYGYTF.

This clone has just a few counts. V is TRBV2 and J is TRBJ2-1; 13 nucleotides line up with TRBD2. CDR3 length: 13 residues. J gave up 6 bases and V 8 bases, and 1 base lay outside the gene matches. Germline V gene data show CDR1 as SNHLY and CDR2 as FYNNEI. The CDR3 coding sequence is TGTGCCAGCCGGACTAGCGGGAGCAATGAGCAGTTCTTC. It specifies CASRTSGSNEQFF.

The chain recombines TRBV28 with TRBJ2-7; D unclear. This CDR3 spans 15 amino acids. Trimming stripped 6 bases from V and 1 base from J, with 16 bases between. CDR1 is MDHEN, CDR2 SYDVKM, per germline. DNA for the CDR3: TGTGCCAGCAGAGATACCGGGTCCCCATCCTACGAGCAGTACTTC. This gives the protein CASRDTGSPSYEQYF.

The rearrangement joins TRBV5-5 to TRBJ2-1, with no clear D. V was cut by 1 base and J by 7 bases, with 9 bases left in between. The CDR3 consists of 13 residues. Germline CDR1 and CDR2: SGHKS and YYEKEE (reference sequence). This CDR3 reads CASSLFGANEQFF. The CDR3, as DNA: TGTGCCAGCAGCTTGTTCGGTGCGAATGAGCAGTTCTTC.

V is TRBV5-1 and J is TRBJ2-1, with TRBD2 identical over 9 bases. The germline CDR1 and CDR2 sequences are SGHRS and YFSETQ. The junction had 6 bases not matched to a gene; V was cut back by 0 bases and J by 8 bases. The CDR3 length is 15 residues. CDR3 sequence (DNA): TGCGCCAGCAGCTTGGATAGCGGGAGAGTCCATGAGCAGTTCTTC. Translated: CASSLDSGRVHEQFF.

CDR3 DNA: TGTGCCTGGAGTCCAATAACAAATGAGCAGTTCTTC. It is translated as CAWSPITNEQFF. V usage is TRBV30 and J usage is TRBJ2-1; D call uncertain. The CDR3 length is 12 residues. The germline gives CDR1 GTSNPN, CDR2 SVGIG (reference sequence). V shed 2 bases and J shed 7 bases, with 9 bases lying between them.

The chain recombines TRBV7-2 with TRBJ1-5; D might be TRBD1 (5 bases). Looked up from germline, CDR1 is SGHTA and CDR2 is FQGNSA. CDR3 length equals 14 residues. The ends were cut back, 5 bases at V and 5 bases at J, with 13 bases in the middle. This chain's CDR3 is CASSPSGGYQPQHF. The CDR3 DNA reads as TGTGCCAGCAGCCCTAGCGGGGGTTATCAGCCCCAGCATTTT.

This chain connects TRBV9 to TRBJ2-6, with TRBD1 identical over 9 bases. CDR1 and CDR2 (germline): SGDLS, YYNGEE. The CDR3 totals 17 residues. Unmatched junction bases numbered 8, after V lost 3 bases and J lost 4 bases. CDR3 sequence (DNA): TGTGCCAGCAGCGGACAGGGGGTACTGTCCGGGGCCAACGTCCTGACTTTC. The encoded protein is CASSGQGVLSGANVLTF. The complete variable domain, with remaining parts taken from reference TRBV9 and TRBJ2-6, reads DSGVTQTPKHLITATGQRVTLRCSPRSGDLSVYWYQQSLDQGLQFLIQYYNGEERAKGNILERFSAQQFPDLHSELNLSSLELGDSALYFCASSGQGVLSGANVLTFGAGSRLTVL.

This clone was counted between two and nine times. The CDR3 loop is CASSQDQGDTEAFF. Written as DNA, the CDR3 is TGCGCCAGCAGCCAAGACCAGGGGGACACTGAAGCTTTCTTT. This chain connects TRBV4-3 to TRBJ1-1, with TRBD1 matching over 7 bases. The V gene's germline CDR1 is LGHNA and CDR2 YSLEER. Germline trimming cut 0 bases from V and 3 bases from J; bases unmatched to any gene: 1. The CDR3 is 14 residues long.

The chain couples TRBV4-1 to TRBJ2-6; a possible D gene is TRBD1 (5 bases). The germline V and J ends were trimmed by 4 bases and 0 bases, with 7 bases remaining between them. Looked up from germline, CDR1 is MGHRA and CDR2 is YSYEKL. The CDR3 contains 15 residues. CDR3 bases: TGCGCCAGCAGCCCCACAGGCTCTGGGGCCAACGTCCTGACTTTC. Its translation: CASSPTGSGANVLTF.

J is TRBJ2-5 and V is TRBV7-2; D not resolved. V was pared by 5 bases and J by 2 bases, with 12 bases between. CDR1 is SGHTA and CDR2 is FQGNSA in the germline V gene. The CDR3 contains 14 residues. CDR3 DNA sequence: TGTGCCAGCAGCCGCCGGGTGGTACAAGAGACCCAGTACTTC. This gives the protein CASSRRVVQETQYF.

The chain links TRBV2 to TRBJ1-5, with no clear D. Trimming left V 4 bases short and J 2 bases short, with 6 bases between. Germline V gene data show CDR1 as SNHLY and CDR2 as FYNNEI. This CDR3 has 13 residues. The CDR3 region is CASSGGGNQPQHF. The CDR3 bases are TGTGCCAGCAGTGGGGGAGGCAATCAGCCCCAGCATTTT.

The chain is built from TRBV28 and TRBJ1-2; D unresolved. V lost 2 bases, J lost 3 bases, and 10 bases lay in between. CDR1 MDHEN and CDR2 SYDVKM come from the germline V gene. This CDR3 contains 14 residues. As DNA, the CDR3 is TGTGCCAGCAGTTTAGCAGGCGATTACTATGGCTACACCTTC. It encodes CASSLAGDYYGYTF.

This clone was recorded only once. The J gene is TRBJ1-1, the V gene TRBV11-3; D ambiguous. With 1 base removed from V and 1 base from J, the gap between germline ends came to 7 bases. The CDR3 runs 14 residues. Germline loops: CDR1 SGHNT, CDR2 YENEEA. Here the CDR3 DNA reads TGTGCCAGCAGCTTAGGGGGAGGGAACACTGAAGCTTTCTTT. Protein sequence: CASSLGGGNTEAFF.

The V and J genes are TRBV6-1 and TRBJ1-1; TRBD1 matches at 8 bases. The V segment lost 2 bases and the J segment 4 bases; nucleotides outside the gene matches: 9. This CDR3 has 16 residues. Germline assignment: CDR1 MNHNS and CDR2 SASEGT. This chain's CDR3 is CASSEYPTRGLTEAFF. The CDR3 DNA follows: TGTGCCAGCAGTGAATACCCGACCAGGGGGCTCACTGAAGCTTTCTTT.

The chain is built from TRBV19 and TRBJ1-5, with unresolved D. Deletions cut 6 bases from V and 4 bases from J, with 7 bases between. Germline V gene lookup returns CDR1 LNHDA and CDR2 SQIVND (reference sequence). There are 12 residues in the CDR3. The CDR3: CASRPENQPQHF. In DNA form, the CDR3 reads TGTGCCAGTAGACCGGAGAATCAGCCCCAGCATTTT.

This rearrangement joins TRBV7-2 to TRBJ1-5; the D is unclear. CDR1 and CDR2 (germline): SGHTA, FQGNSA. The CDR3 extends over 14 amino acids. Trimming took off 1 base at V and 3 bases at J, with 7 bases between the two ends. The CDR3 is CASSLEYSNQPQHF. As DNA, the CDR3 is TGTGCCAGCAGCTTAGAATACTCCAATCAGCCCCAGCATTTT.

V is TRBV19 and J is TRBJ2-7; tentative D call: TRBD2 (6 bases). V lost 5 bases and J lost 6, with 14 bases in between. The CDR3 covers 13 residues. Germline loops: CDR1 LNHDA, CDR2 SQIVND (reference sequence). The CDR3 here is CASSGSTGGEQYF. CDR3 DNA sequence: TGTGCCAGTAGTGGCTCAACCGGGGGCGAGCAGTACTTC.